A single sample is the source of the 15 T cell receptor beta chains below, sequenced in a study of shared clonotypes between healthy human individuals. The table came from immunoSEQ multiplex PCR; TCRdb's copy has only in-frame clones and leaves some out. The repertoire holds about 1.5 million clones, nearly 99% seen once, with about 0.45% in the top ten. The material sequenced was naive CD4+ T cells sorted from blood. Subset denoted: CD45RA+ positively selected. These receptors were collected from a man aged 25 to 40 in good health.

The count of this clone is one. The CDR3 DNA reads as TGTGCCAGCAGCGTAGAACAGGGCCCTTATGGCTACACCTTC. This encodes CASSVEQGPYGYTF. The chain carries TRBV9 and TRBJ1-2, with a possible D match to TRBD1 (6 bases). Trimming removed 0 bases from V and 5 bases from J, with 11 bases in between. Germline CDR1 is SGDLS and CDR2 is YYNGEE. The CDR3 contains 14 residues.

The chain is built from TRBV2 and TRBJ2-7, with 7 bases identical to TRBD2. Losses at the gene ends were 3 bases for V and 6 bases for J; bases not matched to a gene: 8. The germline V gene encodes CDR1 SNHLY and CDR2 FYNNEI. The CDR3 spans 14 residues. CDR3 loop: CASSETRERGEQYF. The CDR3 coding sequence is TGTGCCAGCAGTGAGACGCGGGAGAGGGGCGAGCAGTACTTC.

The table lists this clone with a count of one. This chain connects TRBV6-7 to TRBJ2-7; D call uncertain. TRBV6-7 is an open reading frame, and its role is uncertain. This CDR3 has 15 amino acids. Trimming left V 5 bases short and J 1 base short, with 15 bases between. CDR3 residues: CASSGHGPISYEQYF. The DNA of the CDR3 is TGTGCCAGCAGTGGCCACGGGCCCATTTCCTACGAGCAGTACTTC.

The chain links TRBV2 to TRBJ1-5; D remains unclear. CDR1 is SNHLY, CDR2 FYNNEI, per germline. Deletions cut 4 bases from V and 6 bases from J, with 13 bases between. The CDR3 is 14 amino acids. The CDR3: CASSATSQVQPQHF. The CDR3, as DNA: TGTGCCAGCAGTGCGACTTCGCAGGTTCAGCCCCAGCATTTT.

CDR3 DNA sequence: TGTGCCAGCAGCTTAGACCAGGTGACTTTCAAGGATGGCTACACCTTC. Translating it yields CASSLDQVTFKDGYTF. This chain links TRBV7-8 with TRBJ1-2; no clear D. The germline gives CDR1 SGHVS, CDR2 FQNEAQ. The V gene lost 1 base and the J gene lost 6 bases, with 18 bases spanning the gap. This CDR3 comprises 16 residues. The complete variable domain, with remaining parts taken from reference TRBV7-8 and TRBJ1-2, reads GAGVSQSPRYKVAKRGQDVALRCDPISGHVSLFWYQQALGQGPEFLTYFQNEAQLDKSGLPSDRFFAERPEGSVSTLKIQRTQQEDSAVYLCASSLDQVTFKDGYTFGSGTRLTVV.

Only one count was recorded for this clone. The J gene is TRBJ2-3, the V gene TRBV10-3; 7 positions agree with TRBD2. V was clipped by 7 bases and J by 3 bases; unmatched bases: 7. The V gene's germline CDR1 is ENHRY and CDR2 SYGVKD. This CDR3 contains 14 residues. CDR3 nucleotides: TGTGCCATCAAGGGGCTAGCGGTTACAGATACGCAGTATTTT. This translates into CAIKGLAVTDTQYF.

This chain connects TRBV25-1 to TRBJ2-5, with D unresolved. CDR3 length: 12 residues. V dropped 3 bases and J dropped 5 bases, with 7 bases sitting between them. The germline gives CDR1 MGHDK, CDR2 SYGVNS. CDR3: CASSDPGETQYF. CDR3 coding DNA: TGTGCCAGCAGTGATCCCGGGGAGACCCAGTACTTC.

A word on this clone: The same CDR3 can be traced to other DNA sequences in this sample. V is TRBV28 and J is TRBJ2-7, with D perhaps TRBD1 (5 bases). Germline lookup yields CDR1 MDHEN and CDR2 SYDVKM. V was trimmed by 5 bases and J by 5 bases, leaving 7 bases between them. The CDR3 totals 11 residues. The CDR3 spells CASSPRDEQYF. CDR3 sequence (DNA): TGTGCCAGCAGTCCCAGGGACGAGCAGTACTTC. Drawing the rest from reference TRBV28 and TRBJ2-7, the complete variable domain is DVKVTQSSRYLVKRTGEKVFLECVQDMDHENMFWYRQDPGLGLRLIYFSYDVKMKEKGDIPEGYSVSREKKERFSLILESASTNQTSMYLCASSPRDEQYFGPGTRLTVT.

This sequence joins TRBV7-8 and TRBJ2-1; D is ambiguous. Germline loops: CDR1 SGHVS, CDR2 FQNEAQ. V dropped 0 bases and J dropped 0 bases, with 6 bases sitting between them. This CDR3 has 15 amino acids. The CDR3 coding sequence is TGTGCCAGCAGCTTAGCGGAGAGCTCCTACAATGAGCAGTTCTTC. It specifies CASSLAESSYNEQFF.

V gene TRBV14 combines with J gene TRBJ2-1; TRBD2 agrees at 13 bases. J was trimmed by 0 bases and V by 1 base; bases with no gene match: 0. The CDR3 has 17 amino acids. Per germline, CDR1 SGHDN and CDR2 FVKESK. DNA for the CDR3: TGTGCCAGCAGCCAAGGGACTAGCGGGAGCTCCTACAATGAGCAGTTCTTC. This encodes CASSQGTSGSSYNEQFF.

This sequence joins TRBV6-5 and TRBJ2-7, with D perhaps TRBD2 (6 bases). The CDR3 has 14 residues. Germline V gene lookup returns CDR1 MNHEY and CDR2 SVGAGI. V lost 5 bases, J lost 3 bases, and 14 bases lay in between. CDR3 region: CASSGGDRRYEQYF. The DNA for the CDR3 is TGTGCCAGCAGTGGCGGGGACCGCCGCTACGAGCAGTACTTC.

CDR3: CSVVAGTGGSRFYNEQFF. The CDR3 DNA reads as TGCAGCGTTGTCGCCGGGACAGGGGGCTCGAGGTTTTACAATGAGCAGTTCTTC. V and J are TRBV29-1 and TRBJ2-1; 12 bases fit TRBD1. Germline V gene data show CDR1 as SQVTM and CDR2 as ANQGSEA. The CDR3 length is 18 residues. V trimming: 4 bases; J trimming: 4 bases; junction bases outside the gene matches: 14.

The DNA for the CDR3 is TGTGCCAGCAGCTTGGTAGGTCCAAGCGGTGAGCAGTTCTTC. Amino acids: CASSLVGPSGEQFF. The rearrangement links TRBV5-5 to TRBJ2-1, with a possible D match to TRBD2 (5 bases). Germline-derived CDR1 and CDR2 are SGHKS and YYEKEE (reference sequence). The CDR3 runs to 14 residues. With 0 bases removed from V and 9 bases from J, the gap between germline ends came to 13 bases. Full variable domain (outside the CDR3, taken from reference TRBV5-5 and TRBJ2-1): DAGVTQSPTHLIKTRGQQVTLRCSPISGHKSVSWYQQVLGQGPQFIFQYYEKEERGRGNFPDRFSARQFPNYSSELNVNALLLGDSALYLCASSLVGPSGEQFFGPGTRLTVL.

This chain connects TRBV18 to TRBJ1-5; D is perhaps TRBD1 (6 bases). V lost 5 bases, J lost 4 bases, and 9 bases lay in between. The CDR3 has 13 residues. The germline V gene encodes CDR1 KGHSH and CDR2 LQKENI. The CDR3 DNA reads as TGTGCCAGCTCAAGGGACATTAATCAGCCCCAGCATTTT. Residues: CASSRDINQPQHF.

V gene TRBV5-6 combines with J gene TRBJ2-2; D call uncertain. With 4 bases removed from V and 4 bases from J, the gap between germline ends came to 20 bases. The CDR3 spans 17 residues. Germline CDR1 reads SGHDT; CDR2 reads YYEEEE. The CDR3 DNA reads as TGTGCCAGCAGCGCCCCCCAGAGTGGGATAAGCACCGGGGAGCTGTTTTTT. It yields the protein CASSAPQSGISTGELFF.